The 27 T cell receptor beta chains below all came from one sample that was sequenced in a study of cytomegalovirus exposure and HLA in healthy donors. 60 Vbeta and 13 Jbeta primers were used in PCR. Generated by immunoSEQ multiplex PCR, the TCRdb table keeps only in-frame clones and is missing some. The data show tens of thousands of clones, 70% to 85% seen once. Sequenced sample: PBMCs. The receptors here all came from a man under 40 in good health and CMV-seronegative.

The rearrangement links TRBV6-5 to TRBJ2-3; 10 bases match TRBD2. V shed 4 bases and J 3 bases; nucleotides not matched to a gene: 4. This CDR3 spans 15 amino acids. Germline CDR1 and CDR2: MNHEY and SVGAGI. CDR3 coding DNA: TGTGCCAGCAGTTTCGGACTAGCGGAGACAGATACGCAGTATTTT. Encoded protein: CASSFGLAETDTQYF.

The rearrangement joins TRBV30 to TRBJ2-7; 9 nucleotides align to TRBD1. J was trimmed by 4 bases and V by 1 base; bases with no gene match: 8. The CDR3 runs to 15 residues. Germline values: CDR1 GTSNPN, CDR2 SVGIG (reference sequence). The CDR3 coding sequence is TGTGCCTGGAGTGCACGGGGACAGGGTCCTTACGAGCAGTACTTC. This codes for CAWSARGQGPYEQYF.

J is TRBJ2-3 and V is TRBV5-3; 11 bases are a match to TRBD2. TRBV5-3 is an open reading frame, and its role is uncertain. V dropped 6 bases and J dropped 1; count of bases not matched to a gene: 4. CDR3 length equals 15 residues. The CDR3 spells CARIVAGGGTDTQYF. The CDR3 DNA reads as TGTGCCAGAATAGTAGCGGGGGGGGGCACAGATACGCAGTATTTT.

This clone has just one count. J is TRBJ1-4 and V is TRBV7-9; 9 nucleotides agree with TRBD1. V dropped 5 bases and J dropped 8; count of bases not matched to a gene: 6. The CDR3 is 14 amino acids. The V gene's germline CDR1 is SEHNR and CDR2 FQNEAQ (reference sequence). The CDR3 DNA reads TGTGCCAGCAGCAAGGACAGGGGTGAGGAAAAACTGTTTTTT. Translation gives CASSKDRGEEKLFF.

The chain carries TRBV27 and TRBJ1-2; TRBD1 agrees at 9 bases. Germline CDR1 reads MNHEY; CDR2 reads SMNVEV (reference sequence). CDR3 length: 14 amino acids. V was pared by 4 bases and J by 8 bases, with 8 bases of the junction left unmatched. The CDR3 region has the DNA TGTGCCAGCAGTTCGACAGGGGGAGTGAGGGGCTACACCTTC. Residues: CASSSTGGVRGYTF.

This clone was found a few times. The chain has TRBV2 and TRBJ1-4; 7 bases map to TRBD1. The V gene end was trimmed by 5 bases and the J gene end by 8 bases; junction bases not matched to a gene: 8. Germline CDR1 is SNHLY and CDR2 is FYNNEI. This CDR3 region has 14 residues. CDR3: CASSTGVSEEKLFF. CDR3 in DNA: TGTGCCAGCAGTACAGGGGTATCTGAGGAAAAACTGTTTTTT. The full variable domain, completed using reference TRBV2 and TRBJ1-4, is EPEVTQTPSHQVTQMGQEVILRCVPISNHLYFYWYRQILGQKVEFLVSFYNNEISEKSEIFDDQFSVERPDGSNFTLKIRSTKLEDSAMYFCASSTGVSEEKLFFGSGTQLSVL.

The gene calls are TRBV28 and TRBJ1-3; D possibly corresponds to TRBD1 (5 bases). The germline V gene has CDR1 MDHEN and CDR2 SYDVKM. V lost 3 bases and J lost 0, with 6 bases in between. This CDR3 is built from 14 residues. The CDR3 reads CASSLTASGNTIYF. In nucleotides, the CDR3 is TGTGCCAGCAGTTTGACAGCCTCTGGAAACACCATATATTTT.

This chain uses TRBV5-4 with TRBJ1-3; D perhaps matches TRBD1 (6 bases). The germline V gene has CDR1 SGHNT and CDR2 YYREEE (reference sequence). The CDR3 loop spans 14 amino acids. V shed 0 bases and J shed 4 bases, with 8 bases lying between them. The CDR3 nucleotides read TGTGCCAGCAGCTTGGCAGGGGCCGGAAACACCATATATTTT. Translation: CASSLAGAGNTIYF. The complete variable domain, with remaining parts taken from reference TRBV5-4 and TRBJ1-3, reads ETGVTQSPTHLIKTRGQQVTLRCSSQSGHNTVSWYQQALGQGPQFIFQYYREEENGRGNFPPRFSGLQFPNYSSELNVNALELDDSALYLCASSLAGAGNTIYFGEGSWLTVV.

The rearrangement links TRBV28 to TRBJ2-2; possible D gene TRBD1, 5 bases. V shed 2 bases and J shed 4 bases, with 14 bases lying between them. The CDR3 contains 16 residues. The germline gives CDR1 MDHEN, CDR2 SYDVKM. The CDR3 sequence: CASSLRQWKSTGELFF. CDR3 coding DNA: TGTGCCAGCAGTTTACGACAGTGGAAGAGCACCGGGGAGCTGTTTTTT.

The chain has TRBV4-3 and TRBJ2-6; 10 nucleotides agree with TRBD1. Germline trimming cut 0 bases from V and 1 base from J; bases unmatched to any gene: 3. CDR3 length equals 18 residues. Germline CDR1 and CDR2: LGHNA and YSLEER. The CDR3 here is CASSQDGDRGSGANVLTF. CDR3 DNA sequence: TGCGCCAGCAGCCAAGATGGGGACAGGGGTTCTGGGGCCAACGTCCTGACTTTC.

V gene TRBV19 combines with J gene TRBJ1-1; D gene uncertain. CDR3 length: 15 residues. V dropped 0 bases and J dropped 5 bases, with 13 bases sitting between them. In germline, CDR1 is LNHDA, CDR2 SQIVND (reference sequence). The CDR3 here is CASSIDRRAETEAFF. The CDR3 nucleotides are TGTGCCAGTAGTATAGATCGGAGGGCTGAGACTGAAGCTTTCTTT.

CDR3 DNA sequence: TGTGCCAGCAGAATGAAAACAACATTGAGGACAGATACGCAGTATTTT. Translating it yields CASRMKTTLRTDTQYF. This chain joins TRBV2 and TRBJ2-3; D call uncertain. With 6 bases removed from V and 3 bases from J, the gap between germline ends came to 19 bases. The CDR3 contains 16 residues. Germline CDR1 is SNHLY and CDR2 is FYNNEI.

This clone was seen a handful of times. The chain employs TRBV7-6 and TRBJ2-1, with 12 bases aligning to TRBD1. CDR3 size: 15 residues. J lost 8 bases, V lost 5 bases, and 7 bases had no gene match. Germline-derived CDR1 and CDR2 are SGHVS and FNYEAQ. The CDR3 loop is CASSVPGTGGDEQFF. The CDR3 nucleotides are TGTGCCAGCAGCGTCCCCGGGACAGGGGGCGATGAGCAGTTCTTC.

The chain carries TRBV14 and TRBJ2-7; tentatively, D is TRBD2 (5 bases). The length of the CDR3 is 13 residues. Trimming took off 8 bases at V and 2 bases at J, with 13 bases between the two ends. Germline values: CDR1 SGHDN, CDR2 FVKESK. CDR3: CASARAGAYEQYF. In DNA, the CDR3 is TGTGCCAGCGCTCGCGCCGGGGCCTACGAGCAGTACTTC.

V is TRBV5-6 and J is TRBJ1-1, with a weak D call TRBD1 (6 bases). From germline, CDR1 is SGHDT and CDR2 YYEEEE. With 1 base removed from V and 0 bases from J, the gap between germline ends came to 16 bases. The CDR3 sequence is 17 residues long. The CDR3 DNA reads TGTGCCAGCAGCTTGTGGGGGGGCTCCCCAATGAACACTGAAGCTTTCTTT. Protein sequence: CASSLWGGSPMNTEAFF.

The chain joins TRBV27 to TRBJ1-4, with a weak D call TRBD1 (5 bases). The CDR3 contains 14 residues. Germline assignment: CDR1 MNHEY and CDR2 SMNVEV (reference sequence). Trimming stripped 6 bases from V and 4 bases from J, with 12 bases between. The CDR3 spells CASRPQGFNEKLFF. The CDR3 DNA is TGTGCCAGCAGGCCTCAGGGATTTAATGAAAAACTGTTTTTT.

This chain connects TRBV5-4 to TRBJ1-2; D not resolved. Trimming pared 4 bases from V and 1 base from J, leaving 11 bases between. Germline CDR1 is SGHNT and CDR2 is YYREEE (reference sequence). The CDR3 is 14 residues long. The CDR3 here is CASSPRSVNYGYTF. In nucleotides, the CDR3 is TGTGCCAGCAGCCCGAGATCGGTTAACTATGGCTACACCTTC.

This clone was seen just once. J is TRBJ1-4 and V is TRBV27; a weak D match, TRBD1 (5 bases). Germline V gives CDR1 MNHEY, CDR2 SMNVEV (reference sequence). Trimming removed 6 bases from V and 7 bases from J, with 18 bases in between. This CDR3 contains 15 residues. This CDR3 is CASRDLGDNPEKLFF. Written as DNA, the CDR3 is TGTGCCAGCAGGGATCTAGGGGATAATCCTGAAAAACTGTTTTTT.

The chain links TRBV6-1 to TRBJ2-3, with 7 bases lining up with TRBD2. The CDR3 totals 15 residues. From germline, CDR1 is MNHNS and CDR2 SASEGT. V trimming: 1 base; J trimming: 1 base; junction bases outside the gene matches: 2. The DNA for the CDR3 is TGTGCCAGCAGTGAAGGACGGGAGGGCACAGATACGCAGTATTTT. This codes for CASSEGREGTDTQYF.

This chain uses TRBV19 with TRBJ2-5; 7 nucleotides line up with TRBD2. CDR3 length equals 15 residues. V shed 6 bases, J shed 2 bases, and the junction held 9 bases outside the gene matches. CDR1 LNHDA and CDR2 SQIVND come from the germline V gene (reference sequence). The CDR3 DNA is TGTGCCAGTAGAAATCCAGGGAGGGCACAAGAGACCCAGTACTTC. It translates to CASRNPGRAQETQYF.

This chain links TRBV4-2 with TRBJ1-4; tentative D call: TRBD1 (5 bases). V was trimmed by 4 bases and J by 5 bases, leaving 14 bases between them. Germline CDR1 reads LGHNA; CDR2 reads YNFKEQ. The CDR3 runs to 15 residues. This CDR3 reads CASSRPQGQNEKLFF. As DNA, the CDR3 is TGTGCCAGCAGCCGACCCCAGGGTCAAAATGAAAAACTGTTTTTT.

This chain joins TRBV5-4 and TRBJ1-2, with D unresolved. The germline V gene encodes CDR1 SGHNT and CDR2 YYREEE (reference sequence). This CDR3 has 13 residues. V shed 3 bases and J shed 6 bases, with 12 bases lying between them. The CDR3 loop is CASSSPDTNGYTF. The CDR3 nucleotides are TGTGCCAGCAGCTCTCCCGACACGAATGGCTACACCTTC. Variable domain in full (rest from reference TRBV5-4 and TRBJ1-2): ETGVTQSPTHLIKTRGQQVTLRCSSQSGHNTVSWYQQALGQGPQFIFQYYREEENGRGNFPPRFSGLQFPNYSSELNVNALELDDSALYLCASSSPDTNGYTFGSGTRLTVV.

V is TRBV7-2 and J is TRBJ2-2, with 8 bases aligning to TRBD1. The germline V gene has CDR1 SGHTA and CDR2 FQGNSA. V trimming: 2 bases; J trimming: 5 bases; junction bases outside the gene matches: 7. This CDR3 is built from 16 residues. The CDR3 is CASSLQGADLTGELFF. The CDR3 DNA follows: TGTGCCAGCAGCTTACAGGGGGCGGACTTGACCGGGGAGCTGTTTTTT.

The V gene is TRBV7-9, the J gene TRBJ1-1; D unresolved. The CDR3 runs 13 residues. Trimming took 2 bases from V and 6 from J, leaving 10 bases between them. Per germline, CDR1 SEHNR and CDR2 FQNEAQ (reference sequence). Here the CDR3 DNA reads TGTGCCAGCAGCTTAACCTTCCGGTCTGAAGCTTTCTTT. It specifies CASSLTFRSEAFF.

The V and J genes are TRBV2 and TRBJ2-7; 13 positions agree with TRBD2. CDR1 and CDR2 from the germline V gene are SNHLY and FYNNEI. This CDR3 comprises 15 residues. V lost 7 bases to trimming and J lost 7 bases; unmatched junction nucleotides: 10. The DNA for the CDR3 is TGTGCCAGCACTGGACGTTCGGGACTAGCGGGAGAGCAGTACTTC. Its translation is CASTGRSGLAGEQYF.

In its sample, this clone was seen once. This sequence joins TRBV28 and TRBJ1-6, with D possibly matching TRBD1 (5 bases). V lost 8 bases and J 7 bases, leaving 15 bases between the germline ends. This CDR3 is built from 14 residues. The germline V gene has CDR1 MDHEN and CDR2 SYDVKM. For the CDR3, the DNA is TGTGCCAGCTTCCAGGGCCCTAGGAATTCACCCCTCCACTTT. Its translation is CASFQGPRNSPLHF. Full variable domain (rest looked up from reference TRBV28 and TRBJ1-6): DVKVTQSSRYLVKRTGEKVFLECVQDMDHENMFWYRQDPGLGLRLIYFSYDVKMKEKGDIPEGYSVSREKKERFSLILESASTNQTSMYLCASFQGPRNSPLHFGNGTRLTVT.

This chain links TRBV27 with TRBJ1-5, with 8 bases fitting TRBD1. CDR1 is MNHEY and CDR2 is SMNVEV in the germline V gene (reference sequence). After removal of 6 bases from V and 4 bases from J, the junction contained 8 bases not matched to a gene. The CDR3 is 15 amino acids. The CDR3 DNA sequence: TGTGCCAGCAGCCTCAGGGGGCTCGGGAATCAGCCCCAGCATTTT. Its protein product is CASSLRGLGNQPQHF.